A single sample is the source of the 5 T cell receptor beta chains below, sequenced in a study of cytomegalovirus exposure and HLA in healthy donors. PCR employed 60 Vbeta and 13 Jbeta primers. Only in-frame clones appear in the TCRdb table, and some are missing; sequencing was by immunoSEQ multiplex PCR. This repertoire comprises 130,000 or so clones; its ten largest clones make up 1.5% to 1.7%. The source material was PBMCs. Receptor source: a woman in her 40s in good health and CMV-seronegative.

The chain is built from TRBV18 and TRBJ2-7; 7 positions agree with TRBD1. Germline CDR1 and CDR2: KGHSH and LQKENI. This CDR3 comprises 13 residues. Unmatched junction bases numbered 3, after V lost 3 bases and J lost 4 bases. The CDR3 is CASSPGQLYEQYF. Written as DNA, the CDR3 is TGTGCCAGCTCACCGGGACAGCTTTACGAGCAGTACTTC.

CDR3 sequence (DNA): TGTGCCAGCAGCAGGGACAAAGGCGCTGGCTACACCTTC. This translates into CASSRDKGAGYTF. The chain carries TRBV7-2 and TRBJ1-2, with a tentative D call TRBD1 (6 bases). CDR1 and CDR2 from the germline V gene are SGHTA and FQGNSA. The CDR3 extends over 13 amino acids. V was cut by 5 bases and J by 7 bases, with 14 bases left in between.

In DNA form, the CDR3 reads TGTGCCACCAGCAGAGCGGGGGAGACAGGGATGGGCTCCTACGAGCAGTACTTC. This codes for CATSRAGETGMGSYEQYF. V gene TRBV15 combines with J gene TRBJ2-7; TRBD1 is a possible D gene (7 bases). Germline values: CDR1 LNHNV, CDR2 YYDKDF (reference sequence). This CDR3 region has 18 residues. The V gene lost 1 base and the J gene lost 0 bases, with 19 bases spanning the gap.

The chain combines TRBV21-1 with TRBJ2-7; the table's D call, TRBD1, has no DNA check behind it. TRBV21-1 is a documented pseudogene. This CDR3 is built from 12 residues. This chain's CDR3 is CASTGQFYEQYV. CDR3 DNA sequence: TGTGCCAGCACCGGACAGTTCTACGAGCAGTACGTC.

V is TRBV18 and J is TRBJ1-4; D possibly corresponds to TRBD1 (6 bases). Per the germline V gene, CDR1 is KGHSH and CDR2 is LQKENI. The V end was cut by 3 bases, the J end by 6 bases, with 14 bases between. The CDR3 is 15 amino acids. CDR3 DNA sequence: TGTGCCAGCTCACCCGCACAGGGCAGGGATGAAAAACTGTTTTTT. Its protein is CASSPAQGRDEKLFF. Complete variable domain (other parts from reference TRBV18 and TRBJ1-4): NAGVMQNPRHLVRRRGQEARLRCSPMKGHSHVYWYRQLPEEGLKFMVYLQKENIIDESGMPKERFSAEFPKEGPSILRIQQVVRGDSAAYFCASSPAQGRDEKLFFGSGTQLSVL.